This T cell receptor (beta chain) was observed in a study of cytotoxic CD8 clonotypes in ibrutinib-treated CLL. The wider study: Among the patients, approximately ten presented as relapsed/refractory and 15 as treatment-naive; fewer than 18 showed unmutated IGHV. Among the samples, the mean was about 260,000 productive templates and approximately 94,000 productive rearrangements.

Cryopreserved PBMCs were the source of about 2.2 micrograms of genomic DNA, which went to TCR beta libraries. In regard to this clone: Its matching antigen is unknown.

Study results and caveats: Under therapy, public clonotypes either contracted or stayed stable, and they were uncommon.

Some clones are missing from TCRdb's copy, which holds only in-frame ones; the method was immunoSEQ multiplex PCR. This sample yields about 130,000 clones, of which 80% to 90% are seen a single time; roughly 1.9% belongs to the top ten. The source of this sequence is a human donor with chronic lymphocytic leukemia. The sample in question was PBMCs, obtained after 24 months of ibrutinib treatment.

CDR3 residues: CASSLLSLWDSLPYEQYF. The CDR3, as DNA: TGTGCCAGCAGTTTACTATCCTTATGGGACAGCCTCCCTTACGAGCAGTACTTC. The rearrangement links TRBV28 to TRBJ2-7; 7 bases are shared with TRBD1. CDR3 length equals 18 residues. Germline CDR1 and CDR2: MDHEN and SYDVKM. The trim removed 2 bases at V and 4 bases at J, leaving 17 bases unmatched.